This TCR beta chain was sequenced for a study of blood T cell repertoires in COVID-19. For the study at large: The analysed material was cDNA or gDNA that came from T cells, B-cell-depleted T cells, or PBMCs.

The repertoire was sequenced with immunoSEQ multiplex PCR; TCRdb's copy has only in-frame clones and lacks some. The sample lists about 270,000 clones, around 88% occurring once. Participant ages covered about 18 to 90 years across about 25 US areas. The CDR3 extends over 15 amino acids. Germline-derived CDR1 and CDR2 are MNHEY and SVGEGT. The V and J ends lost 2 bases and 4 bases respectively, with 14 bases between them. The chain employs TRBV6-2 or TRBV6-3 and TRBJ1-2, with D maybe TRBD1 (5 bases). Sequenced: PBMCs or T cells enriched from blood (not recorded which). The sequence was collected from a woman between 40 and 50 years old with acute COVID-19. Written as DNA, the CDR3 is TGTGCCAGCAGTTACCCTACGGCGGGGACCTATGGCTACACCTTC. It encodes CASSYPTAGTYGYTF.